These T cell receptor beta chains were read from a single sample in a study of blood T cell repertoires in COVID-19. Sequencing was performed with immunoSEQ multiplex PCR; in TCRdb, only in-frame clones are kept and a portion is missing. The data contain hundreds of thousands of clones, around 86% of them singletons. The material sequenced was PBMCs or T cells enriched from blood (not recorded which). The receptors derive from a man between 60 and 75 years old who had recovered from COVID-19. CDR3s leave out the opening cysteine and the closing phenylalanine or tryptophan. Fields, in order: J gene, V gene, D gene, CDR3 protein. D genes are given only for firm matches.

>TRBJ2-7|TRBV6-1|NA
ASSEPPGHSEQY
>TRBJ1-1|TRBV23-1|NA
ASSRRRVPSNTEAF
>TRBJ2-7|TRBV29-1|NA
SGRADSYEQY
>TRBJ1-2|TRBV6-5|TRBD1
ASSYSRGQVNYGYT
>TRBJ2-2|TRBV6-6|TRBD1
ASSYPGQGASGELF
>TRBJ2-2|TRBV24-1|TRBD1
ATSDVGQKNTGELF
>TRBJ2-7|TRBV6-6|TRBD1
ASSYSTGVYEQY
>TRBJ1-5|TRBV7-2|NA
ASSSLVDRTNQPQH
>TRBJ1-2|TRBV24-1|TRBD1
ATSGFGQESHGYT
>TRBJ2-7|TRBV20-1|NA
SARDAREQY
>TRBJ2-5|TRBV2|NA
ASSDLGDETQY
>TRBJ1-5|TRBV7-6|NA
ASSLAHGQPQH
>TRBJ2-3|TRBV19|NA
ASSMTPSTDTQY
>TRBJ1-6|TRBV3-1/TRBV3-2|NA
ASSQARHLALH
>TRBJ2-7|TRBV27|TRBD2
ATSPASGSFEQY
>TRBJ2-7|TRBV6-2/TRBV6-3|TRBD2
ASSYSFPSGSSYEQY
>TRBJ2-6|TRBV9|NA
ASSRGHSTSGANVLT
>TRBJ2-5|TRBV10-3|NA
AISEREQETQY
>TRBJ2-1|TRBV7-6|TRBD2
ASSVTSGTVGSYNEQF
>TRBJ2-1|TRBV2|NA
ASSAGEGWNEQF
>TRBJ2-5|TRBV3-1/TRBV3-2|TRBD1
ASSLTGTGFGETQY
>TRBJ2-5|TRBV19|TRBD2
ASRREVRLGETQY
>TRBJ1-2|TRBV28|NA
ASSPQYYGYT
>TRBJ2-1|TRBV2|NA
ASSVWGVRNNEQF
>TRBJ1-3|TRBV5-1|NA
ASSSTLGSSGNTIY
>TRBJ2-7|TRBV19|TRBD2
ASSIVASGSYEQY
>TRBJ2-1|TRBV19|TRBD2
ASSNPRRSGRGDNEQF
>TRBJ2-5|TRBV28|NA
ASSPRFGKQY
>TRBJ1-4|TRBV10-1|NA
ASRGTGHLNEKLF
>TRBJ1-1|TRBV27|TRBD1
ASSRQGRYTEAF
>TRBJ1-4|TRBV5-1|NA
ASSPGGASEKLF
>TRBJ2-3|TRBV5-4|TRBD2
ASNERGSTDTQY
>TRBJ1-2|TRBV18|NA
ASSPSGRDSMGGYT
>TRBJ2-1|TRBV19|TRBD2
ASSIFGAGRVSYNEQF
>TRBJ1-2|TRBV9|NA
ASSPQVGVTNYGYT
>TRBJ1-5|TRBV7-3|TRBD1
ASRPDRASNQPQH
>TRBJ2-3|TRBV9|NA
ASSVDLALTTDTQY
>TRBJ2-2|TRBV6-1|TRBD2
ASSEFPASGRPTGELF
>TRBJ1-2|TRBV19|NA
ASSIDGLGTRGYT
>TRBJ2-1|TRBV4-3|NA
ASSQGGVGGSFYNEQF
>TRBJ1-1|TRBV7-9|NA
ASSLPGITEAF
>TRBJ2-2|TRBV7-3|NA
ASSLNQAGELF